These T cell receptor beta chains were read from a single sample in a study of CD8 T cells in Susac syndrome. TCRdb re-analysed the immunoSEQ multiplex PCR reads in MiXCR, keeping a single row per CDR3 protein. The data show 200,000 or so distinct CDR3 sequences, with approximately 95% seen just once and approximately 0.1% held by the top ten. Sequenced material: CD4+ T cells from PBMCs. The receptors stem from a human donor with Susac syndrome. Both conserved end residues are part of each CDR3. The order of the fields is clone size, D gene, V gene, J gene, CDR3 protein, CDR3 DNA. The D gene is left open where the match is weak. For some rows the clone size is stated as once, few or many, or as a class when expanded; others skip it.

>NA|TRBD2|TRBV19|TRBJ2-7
CASSTGTSGGREQYF
TGTGCCAGTAGTACCGGGACTAGCGGGGGACGGGAGCAGTACTTC
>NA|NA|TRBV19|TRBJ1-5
CASSRGAWDNQPQHF
TGTGCCAGTAGTAGAGGCGCCTGGGACAATCAGCCCCAGCATTTT
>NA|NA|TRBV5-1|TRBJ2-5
CASSLGGMEQETQYF
TGCGCCAGCAGCTTGGGCGGGATGGAACAAGAGACCCAGTACTTC
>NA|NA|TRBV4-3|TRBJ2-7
CASSQEYGVLYF
TGCGCCAGCAGCCAAGAATACGGGGTTCTGTACTTC
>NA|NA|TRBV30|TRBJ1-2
CAWRQTDYGYTF
TGTGCCTGGAGACAGACAGACTATGGCTACACCTTC
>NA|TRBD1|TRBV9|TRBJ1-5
CASSEGTGGFYQPQHF
TGTGCCAGCAGCGAAGGGACAGGGGGCTTCTATCAGCCCCAGCATTTT
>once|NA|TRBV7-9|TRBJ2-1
CASSNEQFF
TGTGCCAGCTCGAATGAGCAGTTCTTC
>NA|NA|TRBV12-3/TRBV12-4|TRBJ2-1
CASSPGQISPRKEQFF
TGTGCCAGCAGTCCTGGACAGATCTCCCCTCGGAAGGAGCAGTTCTTC
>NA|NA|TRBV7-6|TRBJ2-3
CASSSGGRPTDTQYF
TGTGCCAGCAGCTCCGGGGGGCGGCCCACAGATACGCAGTATTTT
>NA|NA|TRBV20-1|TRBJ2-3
CSAGVTAGPDTQYF
TGCAGTGCGGGAGTTACGGCGGGCCCAGATACGCAGTATTTT
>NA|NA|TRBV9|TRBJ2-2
CASSARPGELFF
TGTGCCAGCAGCGCGAGGCCCGGGGAGCTGTTTTTT
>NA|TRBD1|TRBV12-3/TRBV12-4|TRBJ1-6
CASSSRTGGSPLHF
TGTGCCAGCAGTTCCCGGACAGGGGGTTCACCCCTCCACTTT
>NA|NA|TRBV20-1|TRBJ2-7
CSARQSRVEGQEQYF
TGCAGTGCTAGACAGTCCCGAGTTGAAGGCCAAGAGCAGTACTTC
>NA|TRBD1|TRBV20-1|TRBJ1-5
CSAREWARQGGFDQPQHF
TGCAGTGCTAGAGAGTGGGCTCGACAGGGTGGTTTCGATCAGCCCCAGCATTTT
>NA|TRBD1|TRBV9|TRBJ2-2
CASSVRDRGTGELFF
TGTGCCAGCAGCGTTCGGGACAGGGGAACCGGGGAGCTGTTTTTT
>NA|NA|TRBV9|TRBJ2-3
CASSVESDTQYF
TGTGCCAGCAGCGTAGAGAGCGATACGCAGTATTTT
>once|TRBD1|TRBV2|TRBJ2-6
CASTGGRSGANVLTF
TGTGCCAGCACAGGGGGCCGCTCTGGGGCCAACGTCCTGACTTTC
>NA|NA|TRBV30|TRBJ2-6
CAWSGTIGANVLTF
TGTGCCTGGAGTGGGACCATTGGGGCCAACGTCCTGACTTTC
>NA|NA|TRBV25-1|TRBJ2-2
CASSFIGVQNGELFF
TGTGCCAGCAGTTTTATAGGGGTCCAGAACGGGGAGCTGTTTTTT
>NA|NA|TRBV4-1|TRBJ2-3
CASSQDAGWRDTQYF
TGCGCCAGCAGCCAAGATGCAGGCTGGCGAGATACGCAGTATTTT
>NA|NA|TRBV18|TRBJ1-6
CASSPLASSALHF
TGTGCCAGCTCACCTTTGGCGTCGTCGGCCCTCCACTTT
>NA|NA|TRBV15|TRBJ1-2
CATSRPREGGYTF
TGTGCCACCAGCAGACCCAGGGAGGGAGGCTACACCTTC
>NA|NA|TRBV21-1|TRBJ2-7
CARTKRDSLSRSYF
TGTGCCAGGACTAAACGGGACAGCCTATCCAGGTCATACTTC
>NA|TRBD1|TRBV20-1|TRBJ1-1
CSSRQGGANTEAFF
TGCAGTTCTAGACAGGGTGGTGCGAACACTGAAGCTTTCTTT
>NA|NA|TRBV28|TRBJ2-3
CASSLIQGHTDTQYF
TGTGCCAGCAGTTTAATCCAGGGACACACAGATACGCAGTATTTT
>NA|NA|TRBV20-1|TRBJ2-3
CSARRFGGSTDTQYF
TGCAGTGCTAGGCGGTTCGGGGGTTCCACAGATACGCAGTATTTT
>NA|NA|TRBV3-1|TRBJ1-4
CASSPGQSGEKLFF
TGTGCCAGCAGCCCGGGACAATCCGGGGAAAAACTGTTTTTT
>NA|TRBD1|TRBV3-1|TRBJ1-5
CASSHSGTGRQPQHF
TGTGCCAGCAGCCATTCCGGGACAGGGAGGCAGCCCCAGCATTTT
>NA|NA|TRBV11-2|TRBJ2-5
CASSVEGGTQETQYF
TGTGCCAGCAGTGTTGAAGGAGGGACTCAAGAGACCCAGTACTTC
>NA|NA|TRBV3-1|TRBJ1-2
CASSLNSGYYGYTF
TGTGCCAGCAGCCTGAATTCGGGTTATTATGGCTACACCTTC